The T cell receptor (beta chain) under discussion was sequenced for a study of memory CD4+ T cells and cytomegalovirus serostatus. Whole-study context: Of the healthy Belgian adults, 9 or 10 were CMV seropositive and more than 20 seronegative.

A word on this clone: Its antigen is unidentified.

The CDR3 spans 13 residues. Germline V gene sequence: CDR1 MNHEY, CDR2 SMNVEV (reference sequence). J was trimmed by 6 bases and V by 8 bases; bases with no gene match: 10. The sort gate was single viable CD3+CD4+CD8-CD45RO+ cells for memory CD4+ T cells. General study results and limits: Of approximately 150 reported CMV TCRbeta sequences, under 80 were found in memory CD4+ repertoires. The CMV-associated TCR signature appears largely within the CD4+ memory repertoire. A US-trained random forest predicted CMV serostatus with median AUC around 0.9.

Here immunoSEQ multiplex PCR was the method, and the copy in TCRdb shows in-frame clones only, minus some. Of under 85,000 clones in the sample, around 78% were seen once. This receptor was taken from an adult in good health and CMV-seropositive. The V and J genes are TRBV27 and TRBJ2-7; TRBD2 matches 7 bases. Source material: memory CD4+ T cells from blood. DNA for the CDR3: TGTGCCAGCCCCGGGGAGGGGACCGCCGAGCAGTACGTC. Amino acid sequence: CASPGEGTAEQYV.